The 2 T cell receptor beta chains reported below all come from one sample, sequenced in a study of radiotherapy plus CTLA-4 blockade in lung cancer. Libraries were prepared by immunoSEQ multiplex PCR; TCRdb keeps only in-frame clonotypes and omits some of them. The sample holds approximately 89,000 clones; approximately 80% are singletons and the top ten take approximately 15%. This specimen was peripheral blood, taken from a patient treated with radiotherapy plus ipilimumab. These receptors all come from a human donor with non-small cell lung cancer that progressed on radiotherapy plus ipilimumab.

The chain recombines TRBV5-6 with TRBJ1-2, with 8 bases that match TRBD1. Germline CDR1 is SGHDT and CDR2 is YYEEEE. Trimming removed 0 bases from V and 11 bases from J; junction bases left unmatched: 6. This CDR3 spans 13 amino acids. CDR3 sequence reads: CASSLALDREYTF. CDR3 DNA sequence: TGTGCCAGCAGCTTGGCATTGGACAGGGAATACACCTTC.

This chain links TRBV30 with TRBJ2-1; D is unclear. This CDR3 is built from 12 residues. The V end was cut by 5 bases, the J end by 3 bases, with 8 bases between. CDR1 GTSNPN and CDR2 SVGIG come from the germline V gene (reference sequence). CDR3 amino acids: CAWLQNYNEQFF. CDR3 nucleotides: TGTGCCTGGTTACAGAACTACAATGAGCAGTTCTTC.